This T cell receptor (beta chain) was obtained from a study of neoadjuvant nivolumab and ipilimumab in lung cancer. Study-level findings and limits: TCR receptors were sequenced in few samples. TCR clonality did not significantly correlate with pathologic tumor regression.

In regard to this clone: Antigen: not known.

Using immunoSEQ multiplex PCR, the repertoire was profiled, and TCRdb retains in-frame clones only, with some absent. This table has 6,000 to 9,000 clones, 85% appearing once. Trimming shortened V by 2 bases and J by 5 bases, and 6 bases separated the two germline ends. CDR1 is MNHEY, CDR2 SVGAGI, per germline. This CDR3 comprises 13 residues. The receptor comes from an adult with non-small cell lung cancer. This chain connects TRBV6-5 to TRBJ2-2, with D perhaps matching TRBD2 (6 bases). The sample consisted of tumor tissue, taken after neoadjuvant nivolumab, alone or with ipilimumab, at or shortly before surgery. CDR3 residues: CASSYRGTGELFF. The CDR3 DNA is TGTGCCAGCAGTTACCGGGGGACCGGGGAGCTGTTTTTT.